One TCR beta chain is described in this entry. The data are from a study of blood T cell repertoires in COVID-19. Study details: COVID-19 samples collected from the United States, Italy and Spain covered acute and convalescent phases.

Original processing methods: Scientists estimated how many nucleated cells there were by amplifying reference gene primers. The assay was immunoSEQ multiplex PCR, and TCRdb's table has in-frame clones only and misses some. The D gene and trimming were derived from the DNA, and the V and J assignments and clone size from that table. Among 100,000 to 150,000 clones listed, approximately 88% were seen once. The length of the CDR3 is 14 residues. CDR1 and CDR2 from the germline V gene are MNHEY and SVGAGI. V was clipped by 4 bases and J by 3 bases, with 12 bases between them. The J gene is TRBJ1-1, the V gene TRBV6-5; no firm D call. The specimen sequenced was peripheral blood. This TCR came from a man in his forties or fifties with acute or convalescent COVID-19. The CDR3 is CASSLNSGYTEAFF. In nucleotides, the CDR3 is TGTGCCAGCAGTTTGAACTCAGGTTACACTGAAGCTTTCTTT.